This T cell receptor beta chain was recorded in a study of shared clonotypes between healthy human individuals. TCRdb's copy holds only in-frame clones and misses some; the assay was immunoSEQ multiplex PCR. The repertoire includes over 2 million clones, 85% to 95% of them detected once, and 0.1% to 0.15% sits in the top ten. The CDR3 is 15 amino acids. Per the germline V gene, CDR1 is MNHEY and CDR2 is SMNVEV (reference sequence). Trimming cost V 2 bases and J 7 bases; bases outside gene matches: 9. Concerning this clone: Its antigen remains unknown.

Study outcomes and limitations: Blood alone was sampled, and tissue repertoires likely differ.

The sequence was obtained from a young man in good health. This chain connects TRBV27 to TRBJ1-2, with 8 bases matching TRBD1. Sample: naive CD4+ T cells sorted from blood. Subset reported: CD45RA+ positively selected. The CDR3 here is CASSLGGQGLSGYTF. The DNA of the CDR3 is TGTGCCAGCAGTTTAGGTGGACAGGGCCTATCTGGCTACACCTTC.